The present T cell receptor beta chain was sequenced within a study of T cell changes during pregnancy in multiple sclerosis. The germline CDR1 and CDR2 sequences are MRHNA and SNTAGT. The CDR3 runs 14 residues. Trimming took off 0 bases at V and 3 bases at J, with 5 bases between the two ends. Libraries were prepared by immunoSEQ multiplex PCR; TCRdb keeps only in-frame clonotypes and omits some of them. The sample consists of approximately 20,000 clones, over 75% of them appearing once. The V gene is TRBV6-4, the J gene TRBJ2-2; D is unclear. This TCR derives from a female donor with multiple sclerosis, enrolled in a pregnancy study. This specimen was CD8+ T cells from peripheral blood mononuclear cells, taken after pregnancy. The CDR3 nucleotides read TGTGCCAGCAGTGACTCGTCTGACACCGGGGAGCTGTTTTTT. Its protein is CASSDSSDTGELFF.